The present entry profiles one T cell receptor (beta chain) with its context. The source of the sample is a study of blood T cell repertoires in COVID-19. On the study more broadly: Spain, Italy and the United States supplied samples that represented acute and convalescent COVID-19. Sample material is recorded as cDNA or gDNA derived from T cells, B-cell-depleted T cells, or PBMCs.

The V segment lost 0 bases and the J segment 3 bases; nucleotides outside the gene matches: 3. The CDR3 length is 15 residues. From germline, CDR1 is MNHEY and CDR2 SVGAGI. As originally analysed: The assay estimated nucleated cells by amplifying reference gene primers. Profiled with immunoSEQ multiplex PCR; TCRdb holds only in-frame clones, not every one. Clone size and the V and J calls come from that table; the DNA yielded D and trimming. The table records about 200,000 clones, about 80% of them present only once. This receptor was obtained from a human donor with acute or convalescent COVID-19. The donor label of this sample is uncertain. The sample comprised peripheral blood. The genes are TRBV6-5 and TRBJ2-7; 9 nucleotides align to TRBD2. The CDR3 nucleotides read TGTGCCAGCAGTTACTCGCTAGCGGGAATCTACGAGCAGTACTTC. Amino acid sequence: CASSYSLAGIYEQYF.